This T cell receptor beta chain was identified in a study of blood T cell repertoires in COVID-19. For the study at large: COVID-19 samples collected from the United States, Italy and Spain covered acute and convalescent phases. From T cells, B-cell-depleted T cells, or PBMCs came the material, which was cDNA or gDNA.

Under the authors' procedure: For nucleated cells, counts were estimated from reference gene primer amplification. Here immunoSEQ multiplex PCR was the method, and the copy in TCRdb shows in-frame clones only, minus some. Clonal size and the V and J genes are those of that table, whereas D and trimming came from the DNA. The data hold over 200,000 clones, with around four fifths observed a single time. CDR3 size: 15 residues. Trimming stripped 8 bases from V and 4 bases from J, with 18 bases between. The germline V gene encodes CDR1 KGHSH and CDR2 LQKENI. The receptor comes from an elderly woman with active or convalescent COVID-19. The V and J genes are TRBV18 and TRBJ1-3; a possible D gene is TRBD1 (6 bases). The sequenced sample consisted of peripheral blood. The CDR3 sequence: CASILRGGGGNTIYF. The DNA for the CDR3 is TGTGCCAGCATACTAAGGGGGGGAGGAGGAAACACCATATATTTT.